These T cell receptor beta chains were read from a single sample in a study of shared clonotypes between healthy human individuals. The method was immunoSEQ multiplex PCR; TCRdb's version includes in-frame clones alone and lacks a portion of them. The sample lists about 1.1 million clones; around 78% were seen once. Sequencing used memory CD4+ T cells from PBMCs. The source is a man in his late teens or twenties in good health. Some clones in this sample may be carry-over from other donors' samples. Each CDR3 is given with its conserved first and last residue. A D gene is named only where the DNA matches it firmly. Clone size is given for some rows only: seen once, a few or many times, or a class if the clone is expanded.

v_call	clone_size	d_call	j_call	cdr3_nt	cdr3_aa
TRBV10-2	.	.	TRBJ1-3	TGCGCCAGCAGAGGTCTCGATGTCCCTGGAAACACCATATATTTT	CASRGLDVPGNTIYF
TRBV27	.	TRBD2	TRBJ2-7	TGTGCCAGCAGTTTACTAGCGGGCCCGTGGGAGCAGTACTTC	CASSLLAGPWEQYF
TRBV28	many	.	TRBJ1-2	TGTGCCAGCAGTTTGGCGGGGGGCGCCTTGGCCTATGGCTACACCTTC	CASSLAGGALAYGYTF
TRBV28	.	.	TRBJ1-1	TGTGCCAGCAGTTCCGGCCAGGGTGGAGGAGCTTTCTTT	CASSSGQGGGAFF
TRBV5-1	.	TRBD1	TRBJ2-5	TGCGCCAGCAGTCGACAGGGGGATGAGACCCAGTACTTC	CASSRQGDETQYF
TRBV6-6	few	TRBD1	TRBJ1-1	TGTGCCAGCACCCGGACAGGGGATCGTCAAGCTTTCTTT	CASTRTGDRQAFF
TRBV28	.	TRBD1	TRBJ1-1	TGTGCCAGCGGGGGGATGGAGGGGGCGAGTTTCTTT	CASGGMEGASFF
TRBV7-8	few	.	TRBJ2-7	TGTGCCAGCAGCTTATCGGAAATTAGAGGCGAGCAGTACTTC	CASSLSEIRGEQYF
TRBV28	.	.	TRBJ2-1	TGTGCCAGCAGCCGCTTTGACGTGCAGTTCTTC	CASSRFDVQFF
TRBV21-1	.	.	TRBJ2-7	TGTGCCAGCAGCAAAGTAGAGGGCCAGGGACGGGGCGAGCAGTACTTC	CASSKVEGQGRGEQYF